The 6 T cell receptor beta chains given below trace back to one sample, sequenced in a study of blood T cell repertoires in COVID-19. Sequencing was performed with immunoSEQ multiplex PCR; in TCRdb, only in-frame clones are kept and a portion is missing. In the table there are some 260,000 clones, 90% to 95% of which are singletons. Material: PBMCs or T cells enriched from blood (not recorded which). The receptor set was obtained from a woman between 18 and 29 years old who had recovered from COVID-19.

The J gene is TRBJ2-7, the V gene TRBV19, with TRBD2 as a possible D gene (5 bases). The ends were cut back, 5 bases at V and 2 bases at J, with 7 bases in the middle. The CDR3 length is 12 residues. In germline, CDR1 is LNHDA, CDR2 SQIVND (reference sequence). The CDR3 reads CASSPGTYEQYF. The CDR3 DNA reads as TGTGCCAGTAGTCCGGGGACCTACGAGCAGTACTTC.

The chain is built from TRBV7-8 and TRBJ2-1; 8 bases line up with TRBD2. Per the germline V gene, CDR1 is SGHVS and CDR2 is FQNEAQ. With V trimmed by 5 bases and J by 6 bases, 9 bases remained unmatched. This CDR3 is 15 amino acids long. The CDR3 DNA sequence: TGTGCCAGCAGCACCGGGACTAGGGGGTCCAATGAGCAGTTCTTC. Translating it yields CASSTGTRGSNEQFF.

The chain combines TRBV29-1 with TRBJ1-2; D might be TRBD1 (5 bases). This CDR3 comprises 14 residues. Looked up from germline, CDR1 is SQVTM and CDR2 is ANQGSEA. Trimming pared 7 bases from V and 8 bases from J, leaving 23 bases between. CDR3 sequence: CSAFSAGAGVGYTF. The CDR3 bases are TGCAGCGCGTTTTCAGCCGGGGCGGGAGTGGGCTACACCTTC. Together with reference TRBV29-1 and TRBJ1-2, the CDR3 gives the full variable domain: SAVISQKPSRDICQRGTSLTIQCQVDSQVTMMFWYRQQPGQSLTLIATANQGSEATYESGFVIDKFPISRPNLTFSTLTVSNMSPEDSSIYLCSAFSAGAGVGYTFGSGTRLTVV.

V usage is TRBV5-5 and J usage is TRBJ1-5; 10 bases map to TRBD1. The CDR3 is 18 amino acids. CDR1 is SGHKS and CDR2 is YYEKEE in the germline V gene (reference sequence). Trimming took 6 bases from V and 2 from J; bases not matched to a gene: 14. The CDR3 is CASTPHGTGDRGNQPQHF. The CDR3 DNA sequence: TGTGCCAGCACTCCCCACGGGACAGGGGATAGGGGCAATCAGCCCCAGCATTTT.

V and J are TRBV5-1 and TRBJ2-2; a weak D match, TRBD2 (7 bases). The CDR3 runs to 16 residues. Trimming left V 1 base short and J 1 base short, with 11 bases between. Germline CDR1 and CDR2: SGHRS and YFSETQ. As DNA, the CDR3 is TGCGCCAGCAGCTTGTCGGGGGGCTGGAACACCGGGGAGCTGTTTTTT. Residues: CASSLSGGWNTGELFF. Full variable domain (outside the CDR3, taken from reference TRBV5-1 and TRBJ2-2): KAGVTQTPRYLIKTRGQQVTLSCSPISGHRSVSWYQQTPGQGLQFLFEYFSETQRNKGNFPGRFSGRQFSNSRSEMNVSTLELGDSALYLCASSLSGGWNTGELFFGEGSRLTVL.

A single count supports this clone. The rearrangement joins TRBV27 to TRBJ2-1; D is uncertain. Trimming stripped 6 bases from V and 7 bases from J, with 22 bases between. Looked up from germline, CDR1 is MNHEY and CDR2 is SMNVEV (reference sequence). This CDR3 has 16 residues. Here the CDR3 DNA reads TGTGCCAGCAGAGAGCGTTACCGCCATGTGGTTAATGAGCAGTTCTTC. This translates into CASRERYRHVVNEQFF.